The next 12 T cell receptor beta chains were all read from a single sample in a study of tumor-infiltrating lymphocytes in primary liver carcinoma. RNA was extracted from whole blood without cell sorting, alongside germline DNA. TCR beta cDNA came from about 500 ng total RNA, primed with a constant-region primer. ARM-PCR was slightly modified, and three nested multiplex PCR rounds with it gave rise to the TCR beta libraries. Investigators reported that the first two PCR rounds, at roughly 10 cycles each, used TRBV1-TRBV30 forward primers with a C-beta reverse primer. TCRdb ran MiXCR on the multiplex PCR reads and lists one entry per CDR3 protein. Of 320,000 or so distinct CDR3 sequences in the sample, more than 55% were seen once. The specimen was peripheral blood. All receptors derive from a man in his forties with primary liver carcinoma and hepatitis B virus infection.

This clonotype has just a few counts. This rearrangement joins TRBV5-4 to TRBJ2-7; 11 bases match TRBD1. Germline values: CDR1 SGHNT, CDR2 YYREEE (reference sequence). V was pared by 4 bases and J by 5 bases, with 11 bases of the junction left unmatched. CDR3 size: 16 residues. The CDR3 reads CASSPPGTGGLDEQYF. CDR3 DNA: TGTGCCAGCAGCCCCCCCGGGACAGGGGGTCTAGACGAGCAGTACTTC.

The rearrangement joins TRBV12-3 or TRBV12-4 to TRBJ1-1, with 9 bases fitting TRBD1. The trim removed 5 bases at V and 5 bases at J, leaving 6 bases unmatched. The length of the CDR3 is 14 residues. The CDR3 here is CASSGTGMLTEAFF. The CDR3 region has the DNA TGTGCCAGCAGTGGGACAGGGATGCTAACTGAAGCTTTCTTT.

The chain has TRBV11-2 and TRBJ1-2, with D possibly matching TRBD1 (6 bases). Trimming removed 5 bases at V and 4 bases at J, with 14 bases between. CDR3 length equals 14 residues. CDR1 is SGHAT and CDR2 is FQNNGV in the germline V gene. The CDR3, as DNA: TGTGCCAGCAGCGCTCCTGGACAGCTCTATGGCTACACCTTC. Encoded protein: CASSAPGQLYGYTF.

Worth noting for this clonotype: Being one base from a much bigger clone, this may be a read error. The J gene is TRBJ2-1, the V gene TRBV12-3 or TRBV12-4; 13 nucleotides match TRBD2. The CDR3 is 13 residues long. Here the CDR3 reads CASSSGLAGVQVF. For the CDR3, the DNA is TGTGCCAGCAGTTCAGGACTAGCGGGAGTTCAGGTCTTC.

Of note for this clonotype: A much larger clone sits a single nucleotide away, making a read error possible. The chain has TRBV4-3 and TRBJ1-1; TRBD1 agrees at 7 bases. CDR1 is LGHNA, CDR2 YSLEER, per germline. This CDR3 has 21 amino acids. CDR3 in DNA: TGCGCCAGCAGCCAAGATCTGTTAGGGGCTTTGACAGGGTGGCTGAACACTGAAGCTTCCTTT. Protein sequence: CASSQDLLGALTGWLNTEASF.

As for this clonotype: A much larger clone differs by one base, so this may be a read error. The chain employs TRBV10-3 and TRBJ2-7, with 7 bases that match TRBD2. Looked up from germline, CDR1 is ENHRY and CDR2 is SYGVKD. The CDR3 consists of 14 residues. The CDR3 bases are TGTGACATCAGTAGCACTAGCGAGTCCTACGAGCAGTACTTC. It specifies CDISSTSESYEQYF.

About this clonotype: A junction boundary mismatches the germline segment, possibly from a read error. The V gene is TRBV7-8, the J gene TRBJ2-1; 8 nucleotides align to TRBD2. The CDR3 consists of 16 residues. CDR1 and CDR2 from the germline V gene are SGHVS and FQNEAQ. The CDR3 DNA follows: TGTGCCAGCAGCCGTTTTAGCGGGGACCGCTACAATGAGCACTTCTTC. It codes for CASSRFSGDRYNEHFF.

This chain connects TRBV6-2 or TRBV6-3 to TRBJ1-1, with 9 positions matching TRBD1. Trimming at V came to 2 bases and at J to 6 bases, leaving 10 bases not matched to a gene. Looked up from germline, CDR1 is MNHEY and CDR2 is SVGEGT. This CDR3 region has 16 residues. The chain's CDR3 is CASSYETGGLSAEAFF. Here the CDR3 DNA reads TGTGCCAGCAGTTACGAGACAGGGGGTTTGAGCGCTGAAGCTTTCTTT.

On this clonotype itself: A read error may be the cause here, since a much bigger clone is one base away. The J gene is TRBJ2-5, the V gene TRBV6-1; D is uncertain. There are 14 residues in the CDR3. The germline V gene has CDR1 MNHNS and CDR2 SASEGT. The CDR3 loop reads CASSVPPLQGTQYF. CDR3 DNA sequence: TGTGCCAGCAGCGTACCCCCCCTCCAAGGGACCCAGTACTTC.

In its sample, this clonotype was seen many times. CDR3 nucleotide sequence: TGTGCCAGCAGCTTGGGGGGCTTCTCAACTGATACGCAGTATTTT. Encoded protein: CASSLGGFSTDTQYF. J is TRBJ2-3 and V is TRBV5-4; D might be TRBD1 (5 bases). CDR1 is SGHNT and CDR2 is YYREEE in the germline V gene (reference sequence). CDR3 length: 15 residues. Trimming stripped 0 bases from V and 6 bases from J, with 14 bases between.

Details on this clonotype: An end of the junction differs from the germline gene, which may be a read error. CDR3 protein: CASSYSGTSVYEQYF. CDR3 bases: TGTGCCAGTAGTTACTCAGGGACAAGCGTCTACGAGCAGTACTTC. V usage is TRBV6-6 and J usage is TRBJ2-7, with a possible D match to TRBD1 (6 bases). This CDR3 is built from 15 residues. The germline CDR1 and CDR2 sequences are MNHNY and SVGAGI (reference sequence).

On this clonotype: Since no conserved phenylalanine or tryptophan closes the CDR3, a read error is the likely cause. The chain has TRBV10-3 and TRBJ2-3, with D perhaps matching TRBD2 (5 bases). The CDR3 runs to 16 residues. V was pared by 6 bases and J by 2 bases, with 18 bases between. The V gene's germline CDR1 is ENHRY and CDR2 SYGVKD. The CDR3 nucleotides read TGTGCCATCAGCGGTCCCGGAGCGGCGACCACAGATACGCAGTATCTT. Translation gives CAISGPGAATTDTQYL.